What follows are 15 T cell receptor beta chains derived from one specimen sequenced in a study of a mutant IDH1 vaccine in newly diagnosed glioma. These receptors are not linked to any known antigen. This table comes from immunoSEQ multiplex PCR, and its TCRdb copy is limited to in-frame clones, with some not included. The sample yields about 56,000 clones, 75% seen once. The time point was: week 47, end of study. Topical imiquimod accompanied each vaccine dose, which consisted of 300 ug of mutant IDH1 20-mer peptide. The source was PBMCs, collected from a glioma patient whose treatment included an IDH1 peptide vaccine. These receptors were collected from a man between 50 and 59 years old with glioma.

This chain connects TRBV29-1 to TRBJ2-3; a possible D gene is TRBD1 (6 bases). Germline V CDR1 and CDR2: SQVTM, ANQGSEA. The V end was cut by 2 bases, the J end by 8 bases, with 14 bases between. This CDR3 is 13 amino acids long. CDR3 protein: CSVEQGMGGTQYF. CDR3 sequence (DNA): TGCAGCGTTGAACAGGGGATGGGTGGTACGCAGTATTTT.

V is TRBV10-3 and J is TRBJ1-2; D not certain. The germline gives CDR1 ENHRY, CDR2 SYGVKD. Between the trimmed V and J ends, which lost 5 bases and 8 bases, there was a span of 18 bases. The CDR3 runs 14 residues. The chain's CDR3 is CAISSLGPLRGYTF. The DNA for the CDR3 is TGTGCCATCAGTTCGTTGGGCCCCCTTAGAGGCTACACCTTC.

CDR3 sequence (DNA): TGTGCCAGCAGTGAAGCGCTTCCAGGGGGCAATCAGCCCCAGCATTTT. Translation: CASSEALPGGNQPQHF. This chain connects TRBV6-1 to TRBJ1-5; a possible D gene is TRBD1 (6 bases). Germline V CDR1 and CDR2: MNHNS, SASEGT. This CDR3 is built from 16 residues. V was clipped by 0 bases and J by 2 bases, with 11 bases between them.

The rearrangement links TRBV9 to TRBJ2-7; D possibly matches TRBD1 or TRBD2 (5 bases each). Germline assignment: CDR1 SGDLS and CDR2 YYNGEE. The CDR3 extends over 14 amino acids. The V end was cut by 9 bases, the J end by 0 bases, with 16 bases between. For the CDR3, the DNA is TGTGCCACCTCACGAGGGGTTAGCTCCTACGAGCAGTACTTC. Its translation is CATSRGVSSYEQYF.

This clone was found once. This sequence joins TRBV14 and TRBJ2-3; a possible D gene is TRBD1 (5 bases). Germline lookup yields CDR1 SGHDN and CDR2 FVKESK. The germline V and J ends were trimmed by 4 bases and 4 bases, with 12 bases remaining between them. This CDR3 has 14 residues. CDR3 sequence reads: CASSLLLGADTQYF. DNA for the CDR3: TGTGCCAGCAGCCTATTATTAGGGGCAGATACGCAGTATTTT.

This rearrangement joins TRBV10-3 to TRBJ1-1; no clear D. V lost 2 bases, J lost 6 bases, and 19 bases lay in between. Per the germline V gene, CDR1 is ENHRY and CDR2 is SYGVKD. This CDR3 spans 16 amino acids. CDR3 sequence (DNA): TGTGCCATCAGTGAGGGATCAGGCCCCCCACCCCCTGAAGCTTTCTTT. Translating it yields CAISEGSGPPPPEAFF.

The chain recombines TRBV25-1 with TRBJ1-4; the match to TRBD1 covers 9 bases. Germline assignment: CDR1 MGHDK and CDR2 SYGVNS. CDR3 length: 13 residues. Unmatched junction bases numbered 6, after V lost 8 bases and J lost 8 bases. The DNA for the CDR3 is TGTGCCAGCCGGGACAGGGTAGGAGAAAAACTGTTTTTT. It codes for CASRDRVGEKLFF.

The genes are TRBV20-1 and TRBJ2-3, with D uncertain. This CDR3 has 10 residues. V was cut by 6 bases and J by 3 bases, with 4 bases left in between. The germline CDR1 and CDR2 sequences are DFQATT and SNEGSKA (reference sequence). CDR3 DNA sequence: TGCAGTGCCGCTACAGATACGCAGTATTTT. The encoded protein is CSAATDTQYF.

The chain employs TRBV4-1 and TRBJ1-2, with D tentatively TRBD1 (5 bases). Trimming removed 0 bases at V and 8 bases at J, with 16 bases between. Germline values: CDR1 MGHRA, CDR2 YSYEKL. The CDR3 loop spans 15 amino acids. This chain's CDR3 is CASSQDSLTGGGYTF. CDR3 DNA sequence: TGCGCCAGCAGCCAAGATTCGCTAACAGGAGGGGGCTACACCTTC.

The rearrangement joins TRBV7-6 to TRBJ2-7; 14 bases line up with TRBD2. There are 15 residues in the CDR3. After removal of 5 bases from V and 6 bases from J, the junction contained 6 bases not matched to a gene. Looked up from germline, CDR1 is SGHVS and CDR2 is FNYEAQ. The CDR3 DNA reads TGTGCCAGCAGCGCGACTAGCGGGGGGGCCGGCGAGCAGTACTTC. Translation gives CASSATSGGAGEQYF.

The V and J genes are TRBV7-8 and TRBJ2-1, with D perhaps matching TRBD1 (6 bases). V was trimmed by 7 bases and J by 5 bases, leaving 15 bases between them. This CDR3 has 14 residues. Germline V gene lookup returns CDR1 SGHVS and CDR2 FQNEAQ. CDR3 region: CASTHQGSHNEQFF. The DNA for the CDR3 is TGTGCCAGCACCCATCAGGGGTCCCACAATGAGCAGTTCTTC.

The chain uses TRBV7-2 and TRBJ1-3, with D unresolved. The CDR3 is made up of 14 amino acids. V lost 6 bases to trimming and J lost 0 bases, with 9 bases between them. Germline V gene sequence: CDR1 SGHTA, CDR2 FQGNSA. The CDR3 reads CASRTDTSGNTIYF. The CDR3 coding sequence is TGTGCCAGCAGAACAGATACCTCTGGAAACACCATATATTTT. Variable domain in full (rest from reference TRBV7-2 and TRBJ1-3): GAGVSQSPSNKVTEKGKDVELRCDPISGHTALYWYRQSLGQGLEFLIYFQGNSAPDKSGLPSDRFSAERTGGSVSTLTIQRTQQEDSAVYLCASRTDTSGNTIYFGEGSWLTVV.

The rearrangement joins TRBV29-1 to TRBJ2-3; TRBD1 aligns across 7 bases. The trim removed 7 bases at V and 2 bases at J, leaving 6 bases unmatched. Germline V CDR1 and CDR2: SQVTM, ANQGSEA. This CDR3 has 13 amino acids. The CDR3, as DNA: TGCAGCGAGATCGGACAGGACACAGATACGCAGTATTTT. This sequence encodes CSEIGQDTDTQYF.

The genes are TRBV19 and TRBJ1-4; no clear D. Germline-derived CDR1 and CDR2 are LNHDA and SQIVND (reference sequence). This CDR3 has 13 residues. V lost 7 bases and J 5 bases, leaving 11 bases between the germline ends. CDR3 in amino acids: CASNSQRNEKLFF. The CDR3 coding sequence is TGTGCCAGTAACAGTCAGAGGAATGAAAAACTGTTTTTT.

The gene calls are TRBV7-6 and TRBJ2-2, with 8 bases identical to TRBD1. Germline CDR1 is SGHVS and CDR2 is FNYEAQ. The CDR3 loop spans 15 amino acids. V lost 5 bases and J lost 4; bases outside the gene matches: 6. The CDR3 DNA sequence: TGTGCCAGCAGCCGCAGGGGGCATAGCACCGGGGAGCTGTTTTTT. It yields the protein CASSRRGHSTGELFF.